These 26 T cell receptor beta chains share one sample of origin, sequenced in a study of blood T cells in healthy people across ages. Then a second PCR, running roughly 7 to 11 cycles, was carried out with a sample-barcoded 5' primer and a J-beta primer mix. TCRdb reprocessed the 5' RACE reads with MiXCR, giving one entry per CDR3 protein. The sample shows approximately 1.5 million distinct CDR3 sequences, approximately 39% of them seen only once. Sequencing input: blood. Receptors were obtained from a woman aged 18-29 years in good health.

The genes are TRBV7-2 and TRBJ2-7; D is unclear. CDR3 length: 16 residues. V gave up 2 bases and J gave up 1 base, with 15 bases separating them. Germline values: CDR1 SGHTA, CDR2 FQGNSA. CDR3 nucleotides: TGTGCCAGCAGCTTATGGCACAGTTATGGGTCCTACGAGCAGTACTTC. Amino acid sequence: CASSLWHSYGSYEQYF.

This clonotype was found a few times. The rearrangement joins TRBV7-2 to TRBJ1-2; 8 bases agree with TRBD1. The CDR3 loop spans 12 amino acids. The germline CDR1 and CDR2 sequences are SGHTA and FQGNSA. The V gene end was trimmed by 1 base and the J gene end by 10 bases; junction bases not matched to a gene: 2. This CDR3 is CASSLEDRAYTF. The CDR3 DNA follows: TGTGCCAGCAGCTTAGAGGACAGGGCCTACACCTTC.

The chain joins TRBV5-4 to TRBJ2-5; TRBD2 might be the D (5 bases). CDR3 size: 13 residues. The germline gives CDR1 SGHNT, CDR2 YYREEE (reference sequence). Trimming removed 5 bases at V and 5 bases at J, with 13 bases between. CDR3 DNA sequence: TGTGCCAGCAGAAGGACTTATGGGGAGACCCAGTACTTC. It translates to CASRRTYGETQYF.

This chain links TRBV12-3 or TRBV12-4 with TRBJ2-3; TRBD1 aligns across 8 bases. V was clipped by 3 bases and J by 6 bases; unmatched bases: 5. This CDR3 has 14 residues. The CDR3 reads CASSFQGAGDTQYF. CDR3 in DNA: TGTGCCAGCAGTTTTCAGGGGGCGGGCGATACGCAGTATTTT.

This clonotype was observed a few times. The CDR3 region has the DNA TGTGCCAGCAGTTTATCCTTGGAGCCCCAGCATTTT. It codes for CASSLSLEPQHF. V and J are TRBV12-3 or TRBV12-4 and TRBJ1-5; D gene unclear. The CDR3 sequence is 12 residues long. Trimming stripped 2 bases from V and 8 bases from J, with 7 bases between.

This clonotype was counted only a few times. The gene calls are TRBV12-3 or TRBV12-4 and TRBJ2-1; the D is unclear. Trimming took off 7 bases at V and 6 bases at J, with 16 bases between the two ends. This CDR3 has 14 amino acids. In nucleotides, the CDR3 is TGTGCCAGCACTCTCGCATCTCCCAGCAATGAGCAGTTCTTC. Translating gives CASTLASPSNEQFF.

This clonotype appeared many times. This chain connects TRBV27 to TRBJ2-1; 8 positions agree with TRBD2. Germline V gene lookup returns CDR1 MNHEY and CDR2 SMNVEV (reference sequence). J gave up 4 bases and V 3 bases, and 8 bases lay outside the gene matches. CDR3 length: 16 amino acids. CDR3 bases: TGTGCCAGCAGTTTCCTCCCTAGCGGGCGTTACAATGAGCAGTTCTTC. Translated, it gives CASSFLPSGRYNEQFF.

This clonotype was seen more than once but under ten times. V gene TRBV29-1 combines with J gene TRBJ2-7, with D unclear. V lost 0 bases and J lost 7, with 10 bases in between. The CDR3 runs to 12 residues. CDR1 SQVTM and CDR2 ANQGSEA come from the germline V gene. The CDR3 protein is CSVEDPGLEQYF. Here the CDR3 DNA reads TGCAGCGTTGAAGATCCGGGCTTAGAGCAGTACTTC.

CDR3: CSASGQGNRMNYGYTF. The CDR3 DNA follows: TGCAGTGCTTCCGGACAGGGTAATAGAATGAACTATGGCTACACCTTC. The V call is TRBV20-1, the J call TRBJ1-2; 8 nucleotides align to TRBD1. Losses at the gene ends were 5 bases for V and 2 bases for J; bases not matched to a gene: 13. CDR1 and CDR2 (germline): DFQATT, SNEGSKA (reference sequence). The CDR3 loop spans 16 amino acids.

CDR3 nucleotide sequence: TGTGCCAGCAGGGAAGCGGGAGCTATATACAATGAGCAGTACTTC. Translating it yields CASREAGAIYNEQYF. V is TRBV4-2 and J is TRBJ2-1; 8 nucleotides align to TRBD2. The last part of the DNA fits TRBJ2-7 better; the J call may be wrong. Germline V gene data show CDR1 as LGHNA and CDR2 as YNFKEQ. The CDR3 runs 15 residues.

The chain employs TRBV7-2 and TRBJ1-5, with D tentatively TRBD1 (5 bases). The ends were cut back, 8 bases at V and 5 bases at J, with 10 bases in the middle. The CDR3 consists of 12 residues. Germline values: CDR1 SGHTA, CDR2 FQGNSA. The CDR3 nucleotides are TGTGCCAGCGGAGGGACCCATCAGCCCCAGCATTTT. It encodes CASGGTHQPQHF.

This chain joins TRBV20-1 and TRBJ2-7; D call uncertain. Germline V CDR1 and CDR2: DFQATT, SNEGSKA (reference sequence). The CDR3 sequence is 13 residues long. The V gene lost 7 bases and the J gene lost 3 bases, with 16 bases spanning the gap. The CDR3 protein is CSVGSTGNYEQYF. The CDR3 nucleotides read TGCAGTGTAGGTTCAACGGGCAACTACGAGCAGTACTTC.

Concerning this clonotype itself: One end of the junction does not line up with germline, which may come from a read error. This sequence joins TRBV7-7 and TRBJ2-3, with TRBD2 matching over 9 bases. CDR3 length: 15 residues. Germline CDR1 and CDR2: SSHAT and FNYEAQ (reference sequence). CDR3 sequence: CASSLKGGRADTQYF. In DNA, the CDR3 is TGTGCTAGCAGCTTAAAAGGCGGGAGGGCAGATACGCAGTATTTT. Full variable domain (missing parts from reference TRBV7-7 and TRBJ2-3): GAGVSQSPRYKVTKRGQDVTLRCDPISSHATLYWYQQALGQGPEFLTYFNYEAQPDKSGLPSDRFSAERPEGSISTLTIQRTEQRDSAMYRCASSLKGGRADTQYFGPGTRLTVL.

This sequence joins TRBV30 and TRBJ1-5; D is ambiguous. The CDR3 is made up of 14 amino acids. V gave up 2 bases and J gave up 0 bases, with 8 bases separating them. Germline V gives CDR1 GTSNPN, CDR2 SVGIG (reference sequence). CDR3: CAWSMENSNQPQHF. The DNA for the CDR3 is TGTGCCTGGAGTATGGAAAATAGCAATCAGCCCCAGCATTTT. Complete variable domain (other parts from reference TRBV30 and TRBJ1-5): SQTIHQWPATLVQPVGSPLSLECTVEGTSNPNLYWYRQAAGRGLQLLFYSVGIGQISSEVPQNLSASRPQDRQFILSSKKLLLSDSGFYLCAWSMENSNQPQHFGDGTRLSIL.

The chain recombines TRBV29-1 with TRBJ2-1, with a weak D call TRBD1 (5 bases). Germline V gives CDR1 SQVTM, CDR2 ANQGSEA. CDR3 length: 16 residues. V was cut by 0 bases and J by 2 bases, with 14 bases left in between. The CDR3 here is CSVEDRRELTYNEQFF. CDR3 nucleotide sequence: TGCAGCGTTGAAGATCGCAGGGAACTTACCTACAATGAGCAGTTCTTC.

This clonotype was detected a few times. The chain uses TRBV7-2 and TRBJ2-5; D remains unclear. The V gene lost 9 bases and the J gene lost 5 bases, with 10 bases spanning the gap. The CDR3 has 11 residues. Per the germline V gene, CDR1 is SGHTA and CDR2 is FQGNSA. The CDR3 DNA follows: TGTGCCAGTAGTATGAGGGAGACCCAGTACTTC. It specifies CASSMRETQYF.

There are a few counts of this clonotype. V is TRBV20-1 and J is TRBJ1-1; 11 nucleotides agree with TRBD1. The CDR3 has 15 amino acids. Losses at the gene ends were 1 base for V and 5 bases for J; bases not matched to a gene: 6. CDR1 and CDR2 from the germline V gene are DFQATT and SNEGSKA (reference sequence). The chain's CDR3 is CSARAQGQGVTEAFF. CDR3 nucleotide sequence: TGCAGTGCTAGAGCCCAGGGACAGGGGGTAACTGAAGCTTTCTTT.

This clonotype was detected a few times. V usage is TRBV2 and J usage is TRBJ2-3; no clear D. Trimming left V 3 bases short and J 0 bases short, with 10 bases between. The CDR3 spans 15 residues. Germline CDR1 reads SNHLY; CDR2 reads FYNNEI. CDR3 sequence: CASSDRVGSTDTQYF. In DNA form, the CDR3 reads TGTGCCAGCAGTGATAGGGTTGGCAGCACAGATACGCAGTATTTT.

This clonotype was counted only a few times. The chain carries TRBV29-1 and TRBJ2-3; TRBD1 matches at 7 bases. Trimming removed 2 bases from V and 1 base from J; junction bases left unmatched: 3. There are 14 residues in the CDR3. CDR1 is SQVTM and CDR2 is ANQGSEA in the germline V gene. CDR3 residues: CSVETGVGTDTQYF. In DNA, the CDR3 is TGCAGCGTTGAAACAGGGGTGGGCACAGATACGCAGTATTTT.

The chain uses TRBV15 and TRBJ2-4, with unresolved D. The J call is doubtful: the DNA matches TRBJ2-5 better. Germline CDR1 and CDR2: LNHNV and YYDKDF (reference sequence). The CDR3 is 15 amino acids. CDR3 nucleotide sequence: TGTGCCACCGAAGGATTGGGCATTGCTCAAGAGACCCAGTACTTC. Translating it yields CATEGLGIAQETQYF.

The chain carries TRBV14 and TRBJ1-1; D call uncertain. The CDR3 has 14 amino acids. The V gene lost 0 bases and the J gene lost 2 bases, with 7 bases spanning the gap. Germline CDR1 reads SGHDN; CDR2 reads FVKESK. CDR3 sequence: CASSQESRNTEAFF. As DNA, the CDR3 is TGTGCCAGCAGCCAAGAGTCCAGAAACACTGAAGCTTTCTTT.

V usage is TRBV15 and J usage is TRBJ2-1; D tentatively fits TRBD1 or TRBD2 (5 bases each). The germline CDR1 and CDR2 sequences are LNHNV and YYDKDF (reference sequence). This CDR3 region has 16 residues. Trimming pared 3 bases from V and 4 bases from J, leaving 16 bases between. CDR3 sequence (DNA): TGTGCCACCAGCAGGGACCCGGGACGGTTATACAATGAGCAGTTCTTC. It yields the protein CATSRDPGRLYNEQFF.

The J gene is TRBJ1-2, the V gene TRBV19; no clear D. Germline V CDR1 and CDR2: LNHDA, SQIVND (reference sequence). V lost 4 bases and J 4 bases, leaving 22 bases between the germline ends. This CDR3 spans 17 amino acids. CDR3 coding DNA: TGTGCCAGTAGTACCGAACGTGTTACGACCTGGACCTATGGCTACACCTTC. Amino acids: CASSTERVTTWTYGYTF.

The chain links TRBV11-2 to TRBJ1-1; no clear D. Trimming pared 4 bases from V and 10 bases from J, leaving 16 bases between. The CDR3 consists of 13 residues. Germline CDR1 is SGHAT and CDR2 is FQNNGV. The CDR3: CASSWPGRPGAFF. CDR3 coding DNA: TGTGCCAGCAGCTGGCCAGGACGCCCGGGAGCTTTCTTT.

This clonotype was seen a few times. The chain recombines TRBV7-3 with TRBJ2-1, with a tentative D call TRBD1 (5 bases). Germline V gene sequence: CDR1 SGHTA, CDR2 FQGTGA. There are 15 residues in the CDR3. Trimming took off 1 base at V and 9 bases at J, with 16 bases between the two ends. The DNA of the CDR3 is TGTGCCAGCAGCTTAATGTTAGGGGTAGTCACTGAGCAGTTCTTC. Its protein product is CASSLMLGVVTEQFF.

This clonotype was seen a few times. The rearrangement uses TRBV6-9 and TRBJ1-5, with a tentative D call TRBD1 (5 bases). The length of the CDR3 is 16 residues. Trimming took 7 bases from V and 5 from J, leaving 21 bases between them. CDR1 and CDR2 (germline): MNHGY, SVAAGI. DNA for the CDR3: TGTGCCAGCACCAACGCCCCCAGGGTCCTTGATCAGCCCCAGCATTTT. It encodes CASTNAPRVLDQPQHF.